This is a list of T cell receptor beta chains from one sample in a study of neurological immune-mediated disorders. Each CDR3 protein is one row after TCRdb ran MiXCR on the 5' RACE reads. The table includes some 30,000 distinct CDR3 sequences, about 15% detected once. Material: PBMCs. The receptor source for this set is a man between 65 and 79 years old in good health. CDR3s include the opening cysteine and the closing phenylalanine or tryptophan. Expanded clones get a size class; other rows say once, few or many, or leave the size out.

CDR3 | V | length | J | size
CSARYPGSGELFF | TRBV20-1 | 13 | TRBJ2-2 | few
CASSLAGNGAYGYTF | TRBV7-2 | 15 | TRBJ1-2 | .
CSATHRGRTDTQYF | TRBV20-1 | 14 | TRBJ2-3 | many
CASSFGQGVGYTF | TRBV7-6 | 13 | TRBJ1-2 | many
CASSYSKDRGYGYTF | TRBV6-5 | 15 | TRBJ1-2 | many
CASSPPVIRGFNYGYTF | TRBV18 | 17 | TRBJ1-2 | many
CASSMDRGIGNSPLHF | TRBV28 | 16 | TRBJ1-6 | .
CSARVIAGGRSDTQYF | TRBV20-1 | 16 | TRBJ2-3 | many
CASSEGHVLEQYF | TRBV5-1 | 13 | TRBJ2-7 | .
CASSLGQNTEAFF | TRBV11-2 | 13 | TRBJ1-1 | many
CASSQDKGALTEAFF | TRBV4-3 | 15 | TRBJ1-1 | many
CSVEDSTGSSYNEQFF | TRBV29-1 | 16 | TRBJ2-1 | many
CSVEGRLAGSYNEQFF | TRBV29-1 | 16 | TRBJ2-1 | many
CASSQPGNTEAFF | TRBV3-1 | 13 | TRBJ1-1 | .
CASSFGTEFFNYGYTF | TRBV5-1 | 16 | TRBJ1-2 | many
CASSPGGQQNIQYF | TRBV5-1 | 14 | TRBJ2-4 | few
CSVDVGVSEAFF | TRBV29-1 | 12 | TRBJ1-1 | .
CSVVDRGQETQYF | TRBV29-1 | 13 | TRBJ2-5 | many
CASSLFSRQGGEQYF | TRBV5-1 | 15 | TRBJ2-7 | many
CASSQVIGVGQFF | TRBV3-1 | 13 | TRBJ2-1 | many
CAISDSAGAYEQYF | TRBV10-3 | 14 | TRBJ2-7 | many
CASSLIRGTQYF | TRBV28 | 12 | TRBJ2-3 | many
CASSPRQGAYEQYF | TRBV3-1 | 14 | TRBJ2-7 | many
CASSLAPGVGSGTEAFF | TRBV5-5 | 17 | TRBJ1-1 | many
CASSLKKGGLDTQYF | TRBV13 | 15 | TRBJ2-3 | many
CASRQGEDTDAFF | TRBV5-1 | 13 | TRBJ1-1 | .
CASSTGTTDQETQYF | TRBV11-2 | 15 | TRBJ2-5 | many
CATSPKGPGAFF | TRBV15 | 12 | TRBJ1-1 | many
CASSQGGAGEQYF | TRBV11-2 | 13 | TRBJ2-7 | many
CASSLQQGLEKLFF | TRBV7-9 | 14 | TRBJ1-4 | many
CASSTPGGGGTYEQYF | TRBV7-2 | 16 | TRBJ2-7 | many
CASSYEGPYNEQFF | TRBV6-2/TRBV6-3 | 14 | TRBJ2-1 | many
CASRFTGSSGYTF | TRBV6-2/TRBV6-3 | 13 | TRBJ1-2 | many
CASSLVGPHNEQFF | TRBV11-3 | 14 | TRBJ2-1 | many
CASNLAPGTEAFF | TRBV5-5 | 13 | TRBJ1-1 | .
CASSRQGIYEQYF | TRBV7-2 | 13 | TRBJ2-7 | many
CATQLGQVPGELFF | TRBV10-2 | 14 | TRBJ2-2 | many
CATSRDRASGNTIYF | TRBV15 | 15 | TRBJ1-3 | many
CASSPQRGRYNEQFF | TRBV4-2 | 15 | TRBJ2-1 | many
CASSLSWGFEQYF | TRBV28 | 13 | TRBJ2-7 | many
CSARDWLGGTTNEKLFF | TRBV20-1 | 17 | TRBJ1-4 | many
CASSLATVVETQYF | TRBV7-2 | 14 | TRBJ2-5 | many
CATSRGTGAEAFF | TRBV15 | 13 | TRBJ1-1 | many
CASSLTSGGRDTQYF | TRBV7-3 | 15 | TRBJ2-3 | many
CASSASGQIRSPLHF | TRBV9 | 15 | TRBJ1-6 | many
CASSPGEGAGLAKNIQYF | TRBV12-3/TRBV12-4 | 18 | TRBJ2-4 | many
CASSVDGQGGNSPLHF | TRBV9 | 16 | TRBJ1-6 | .
CASSEGGGAVTPLHF | TRBV6-1 | 15 | TRBJ1-6 | many